The following is a TCR beta chain sequence with its context. This sample is drawn from a study of blood T cell repertoires in COVID-19. Per the original methods: Amplification of reference gene primers was used by the study to estimate nucleated cell counts. Libraries were prepared by immunoSEQ multiplex PCR; TCRdb keeps only in-frame clonotypes and omits some of them. D and trimming were read from the DNA, whereas the V and J calls and clone size are those reported in that table. The sample contains under 130,000 clones, roughly 90% of which appear only once. This CDR3 is 17 amino acids long. V lost 4 bases, J lost 1 base, and 11 bases stayed unmatched. Germline CDR1 and CDR2: SGHRS and YFSETQ.

The sequence came from a human donor in a cohort sampled during active COVID-19. The J gene is TRBJ2-3, the V gene TRBV5-1; 8 bases align to TRBD2. Sequencing was done on a sample of peripheral blood. In nucleotides, the CDR3 is TGCGCCAGCAGCCCGGACCGGGGGGGCTTGGGCACAGATACGCAGTATTTT. It yields the protein CASSPDRGGLGTDTQYF.